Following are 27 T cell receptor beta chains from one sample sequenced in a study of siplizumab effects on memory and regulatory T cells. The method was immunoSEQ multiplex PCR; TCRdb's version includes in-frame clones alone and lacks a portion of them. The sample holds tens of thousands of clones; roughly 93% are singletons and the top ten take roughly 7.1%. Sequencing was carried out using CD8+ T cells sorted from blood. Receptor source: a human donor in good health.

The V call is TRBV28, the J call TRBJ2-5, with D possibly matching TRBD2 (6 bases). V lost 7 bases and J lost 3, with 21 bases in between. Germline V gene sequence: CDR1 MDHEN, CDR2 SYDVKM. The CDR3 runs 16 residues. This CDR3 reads CASILSTRDGKETQYF. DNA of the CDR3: TGTGCCAGCATCTTATCGACGCGGGACGGAAAAGAGACCCAGTACTTC.

The CDR3: CASSVDDSSNQPQHF. In nucleotides, the CDR3 is TGTGCCAGTAGTGTGGACGACTCGAGCAATCAGCCCCAGCATTTT. This chain uses TRBV19 with TRBJ1-5; D gene ambiguous. The CDR3 runs to 15 residues. Germline V gene sequence: CDR1 LNHDA, CDR2 SQIVND (reference sequence). Trimming cost V 5 bases and J 1 base, with 12 bases left between them.

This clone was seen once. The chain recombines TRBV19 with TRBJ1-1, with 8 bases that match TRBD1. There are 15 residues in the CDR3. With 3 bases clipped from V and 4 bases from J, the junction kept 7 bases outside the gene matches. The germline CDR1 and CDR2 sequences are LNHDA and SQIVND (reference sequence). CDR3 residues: CASSIAQGAATEAFF. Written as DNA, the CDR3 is TGTGCCAGTAGTATTGCCCAGGGGGCGGCCACTGAAGCTTTCTTT.

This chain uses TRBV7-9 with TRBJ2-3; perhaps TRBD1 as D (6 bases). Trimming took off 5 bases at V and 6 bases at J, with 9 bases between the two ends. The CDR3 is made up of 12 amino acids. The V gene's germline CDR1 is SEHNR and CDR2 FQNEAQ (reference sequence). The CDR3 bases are TGTGCCAGCAGCCCCACAGGGGATACGCAGTATTTT. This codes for CASSPTGDTQYF.

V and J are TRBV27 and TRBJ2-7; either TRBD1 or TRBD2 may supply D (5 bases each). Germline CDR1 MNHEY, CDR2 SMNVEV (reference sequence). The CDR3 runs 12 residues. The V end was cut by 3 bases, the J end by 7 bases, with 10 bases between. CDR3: CASSLGRGEQYF. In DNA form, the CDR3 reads TGTGCCAGCAGTTTGGGACGAGGGGAGCAGTACTTC.

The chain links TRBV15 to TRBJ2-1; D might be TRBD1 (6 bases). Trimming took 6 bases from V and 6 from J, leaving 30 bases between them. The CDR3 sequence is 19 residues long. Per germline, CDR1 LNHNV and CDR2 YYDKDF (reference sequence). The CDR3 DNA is TGTGCCACCAGTACATGGGGTGGGGGCGGTCTGGCCGACATCAATGAGCAGTTCTTC. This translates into CATSTWGGGGLADINEQFF.

CDR3 sequence: CASSLDRPGLAGVNEQFF. The DNA of the CDR3 is TGTGCCAGCAGCTTAGACCGCCCCGGGCTAGCGGGAGTCAATGAGCAGTTCTTC. V is TRBV7-8 and J is TRBJ2-1, with TRBD2 matching 10 bases. This CDR3 has 18 amino acids. CDR1 and CDR2 from the germline V gene are SGHVS and FQNEAQ. After removal of 1 base from V and 6 bases from J, the junction contained 12 bases not matched to a gene.

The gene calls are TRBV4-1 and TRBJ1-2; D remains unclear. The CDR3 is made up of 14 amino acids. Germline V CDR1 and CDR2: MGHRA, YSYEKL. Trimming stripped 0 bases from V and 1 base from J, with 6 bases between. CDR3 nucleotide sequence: TGCGCCAGCAGCCAAGAGGGCAGTAACTATGGCTACACCTTC. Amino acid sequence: CASSQEGSNYGYTF.

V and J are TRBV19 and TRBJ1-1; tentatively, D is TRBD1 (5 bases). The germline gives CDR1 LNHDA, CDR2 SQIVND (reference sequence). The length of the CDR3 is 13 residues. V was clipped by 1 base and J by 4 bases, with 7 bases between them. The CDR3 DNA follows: TGTGCCAGTAGTATAGGAAGGGGCACTGAAGCTTTCTTT. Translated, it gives CASSIGRGTEAFF.

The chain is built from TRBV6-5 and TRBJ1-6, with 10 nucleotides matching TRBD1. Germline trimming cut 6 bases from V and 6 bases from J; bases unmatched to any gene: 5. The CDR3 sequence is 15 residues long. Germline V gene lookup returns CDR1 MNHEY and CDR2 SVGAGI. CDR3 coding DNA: TGTGCCAGCAGAACCGGGACAGGGGTTAATTCACCCCTCCACTTT. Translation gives CASRTGTGVNSPLHF.

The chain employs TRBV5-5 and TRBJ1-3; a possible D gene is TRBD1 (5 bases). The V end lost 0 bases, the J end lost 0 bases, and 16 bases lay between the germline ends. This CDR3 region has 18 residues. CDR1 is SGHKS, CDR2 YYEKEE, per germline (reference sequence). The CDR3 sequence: CASSLASAGPLSGNTIYF. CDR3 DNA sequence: TGTGCCAGCAGCTTGGCTTCAGCAGGGCCACTCTCTGGAAACACCATATATTTT. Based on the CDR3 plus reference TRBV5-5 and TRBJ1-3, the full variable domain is DAGVTQSPTHLIKTRGQQVTLRCSPISGHKSVSWYQQVLGQGPQFIFQYYEKEERGRGNFPDRFSARQFPNYSSELNVNALLLGDSALYLCASSLASAGPLSGNTIYFGEGSWLTVV.

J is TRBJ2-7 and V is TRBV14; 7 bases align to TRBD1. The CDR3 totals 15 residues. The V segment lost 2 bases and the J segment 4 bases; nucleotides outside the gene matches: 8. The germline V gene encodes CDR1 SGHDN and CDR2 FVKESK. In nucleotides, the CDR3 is TGTGCCAGCAGCCAAATGACGGGACAGTTTTACGAGCAGTACTTC. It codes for CASSQMTGQFYEQYF.

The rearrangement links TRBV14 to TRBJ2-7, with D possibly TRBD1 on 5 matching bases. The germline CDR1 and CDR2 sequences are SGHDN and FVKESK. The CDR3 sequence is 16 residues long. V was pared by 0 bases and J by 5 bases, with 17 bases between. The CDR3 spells CASSQDGQGLPDEQYF. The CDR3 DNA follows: TGTGCCAGCAGCCAAGACGGCCAGGGATTGCCCGACGAGCAGTACTTC.

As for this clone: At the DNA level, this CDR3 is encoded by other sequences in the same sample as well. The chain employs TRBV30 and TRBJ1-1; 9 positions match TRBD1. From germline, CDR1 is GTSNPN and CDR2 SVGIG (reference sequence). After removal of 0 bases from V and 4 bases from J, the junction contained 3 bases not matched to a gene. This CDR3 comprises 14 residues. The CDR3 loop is CAWSVLDRGTEAFF. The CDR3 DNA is TGTGCCTGGAGTGTACTGGACAGGGGCACTGAAGCTTTCTTT.

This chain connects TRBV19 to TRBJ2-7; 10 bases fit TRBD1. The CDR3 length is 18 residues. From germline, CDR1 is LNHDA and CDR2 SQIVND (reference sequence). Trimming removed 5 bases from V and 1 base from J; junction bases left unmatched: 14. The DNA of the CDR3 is TGTGCCAGTAGTGAATCCCGGGACAGGGGCCGCGAGTCCTACGAGCAGTACTTC. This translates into CASSESRDRGRESYEQYF.

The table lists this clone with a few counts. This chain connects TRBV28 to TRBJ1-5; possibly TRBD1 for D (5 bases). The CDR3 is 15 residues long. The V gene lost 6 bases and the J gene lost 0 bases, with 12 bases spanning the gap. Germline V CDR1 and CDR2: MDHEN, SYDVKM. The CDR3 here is CASRTGTVSNQPQHF. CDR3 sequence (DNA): TGTGCCAGCAGGACCGGGACGGTTAGCAATCAGCCCCAGCATTTT.

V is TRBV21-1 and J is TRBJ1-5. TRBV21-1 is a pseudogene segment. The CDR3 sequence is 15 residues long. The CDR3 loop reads CASSKRGRGVQPQHF. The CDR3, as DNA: TGTGCCAGCAGCAAAAGGGGTAGGGGGGTGCAGCCCCAGCATTTT.

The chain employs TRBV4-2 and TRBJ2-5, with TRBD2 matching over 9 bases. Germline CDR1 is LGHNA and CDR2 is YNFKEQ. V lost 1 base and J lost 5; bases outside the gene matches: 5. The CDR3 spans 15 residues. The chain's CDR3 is CASSQVARGGETQYF. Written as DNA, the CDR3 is TGTGCCAGCAGCCAAGTAGCGCGGGGGGGCGAGACCCAGTACTTC.

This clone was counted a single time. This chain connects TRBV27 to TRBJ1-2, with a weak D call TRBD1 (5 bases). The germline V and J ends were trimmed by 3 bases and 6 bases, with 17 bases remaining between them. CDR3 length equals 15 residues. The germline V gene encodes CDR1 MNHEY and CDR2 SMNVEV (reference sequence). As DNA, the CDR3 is TGTGCCAGCAGTTTGGTTGAGGGGCGCACAGATGGCTACACCTTC. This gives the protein CASSLVEGRTDGYTF.

The CDR3 bases are TGTGCCACCCGACCACAGGGCTCCTACAATGAGCAGTTCTTC. Translating it yields CATRPQGSYNEQFF. The chain recombines TRBV19 with TRBJ2-1; D might be TRBD1 (6 bases). The CDR3 totals 14 residues. Germline values: CDR1 LNHDA, CDR2 SQIVND (reference sequence). The V gene lost 10 bases and the J gene lost 0 bases, with 13 bases spanning the gap.

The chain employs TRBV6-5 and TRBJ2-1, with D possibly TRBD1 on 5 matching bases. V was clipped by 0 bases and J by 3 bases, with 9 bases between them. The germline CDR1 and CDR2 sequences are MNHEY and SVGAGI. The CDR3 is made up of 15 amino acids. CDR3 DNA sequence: TGTGCCAGCAGTTACTCGGCAGGGTACTACAATGAGCAGTTCTTC. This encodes CASSYSAGYYNEQFF.

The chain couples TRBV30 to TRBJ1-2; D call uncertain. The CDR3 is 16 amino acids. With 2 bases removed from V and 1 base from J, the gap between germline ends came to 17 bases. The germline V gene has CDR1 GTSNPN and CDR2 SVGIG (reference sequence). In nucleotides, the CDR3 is TGTGCCTGGAGTACCCCAGACCGAGCCCTTAACTATGGCTACACCTTC. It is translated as CAWSTPDRALNYGYTF.

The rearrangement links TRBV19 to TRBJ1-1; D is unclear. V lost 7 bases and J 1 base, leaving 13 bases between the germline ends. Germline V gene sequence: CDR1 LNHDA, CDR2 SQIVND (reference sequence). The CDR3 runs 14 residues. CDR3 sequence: CASTLGGKNTEAFF. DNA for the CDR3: TGTGCCAGTACCTTGGGAGGGAAGAACACTGAAGCTTTCTTT.

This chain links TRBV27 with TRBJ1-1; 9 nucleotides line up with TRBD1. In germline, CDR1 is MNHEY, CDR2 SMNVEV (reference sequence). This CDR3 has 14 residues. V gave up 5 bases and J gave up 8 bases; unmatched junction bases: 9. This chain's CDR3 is CASSPRDRALEAFF. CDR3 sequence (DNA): TGTGCCAGCAGTCCCCGGGACAGGGCCTTGGAAGCTTTCTTT.

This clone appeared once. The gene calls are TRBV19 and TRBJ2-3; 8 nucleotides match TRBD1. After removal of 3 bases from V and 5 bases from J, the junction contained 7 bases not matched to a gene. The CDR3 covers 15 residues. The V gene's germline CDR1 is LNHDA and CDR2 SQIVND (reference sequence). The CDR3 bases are TGTGCCAGTAGTATTCAGGACAGGGAAGGAGATACGCAGTATTTT. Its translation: CASSIQDREGDTQYF.

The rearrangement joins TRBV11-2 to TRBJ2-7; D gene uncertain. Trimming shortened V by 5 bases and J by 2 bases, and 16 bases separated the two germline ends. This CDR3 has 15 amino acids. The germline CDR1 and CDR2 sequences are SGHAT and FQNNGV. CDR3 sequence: CASSPGAGETYEQYF. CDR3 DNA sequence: TGTGCCAGCAGCCCGGGTGCAGGAGAAACCTACGAGCAGTACTTC.

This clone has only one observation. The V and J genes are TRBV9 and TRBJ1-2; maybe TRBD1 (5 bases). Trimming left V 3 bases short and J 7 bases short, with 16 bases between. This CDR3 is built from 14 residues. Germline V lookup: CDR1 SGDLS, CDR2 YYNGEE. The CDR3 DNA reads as TGTGCCAGCAGCGCAAGCCAGGGAAAAGGTGGCTACACCTTC. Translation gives CASSASQGKGGYTF.